The clone carrying this T cell receptor (beta chain) was seen more than once but under ten times. The antigen remains undetermined. The entry originates in a study of prognosis after radiotherapy for stage I lung cancer. TCR beta CDR3 was amplified from genomic DNA by two-round multiplex PCR. First-round PCR, the initial amplification, used primers specific to each TRBV and TRBJ gene. MiXCR, run by TCRdb on the multiplex PCR reads, gives a single entry per CDR3 protein. The sample yields about 59,000 distinct CDR3 sequences, 26% seen once. Study-wide results and caveats: The number of unique TCR clones went down after stereotactic body radiation therapy, with a median of about 10,000 versus 6,900. Among patients who developed distant metastases, Shannon entropy after stereotactic body radiation therapy was lower.

Sequencing used PBMCs, obtained before or after stereotactic body radiation therapy (not recorded which). The clonotype comes from a donor over 45 with non-small cell lung cancer.

The CDR3 DNA reads as TGTGCCAGCCTAGGACAGGGGACTAATGAAAAACTGTTTTTT. Its protein is CASLGQGTNEKLFF. The chain links TRBV11-2 to TRBJ1-4; 9 bases align to TRBD1. V lost 8 bases and J lost 2; bases outside the gene matches: 3. Germline values: CDR1 SGHAT, CDR2 FQNNGV. The CDR3 spans 14 residues.